This section outlines one TCR beta chain sequence together with its context. Its antigen is unknown. The record originates from a study of cytomegalovirus exposure and HLA in healthy donors. Study-wide context: From 150 million to 200 million T cells, an earlier analysis saw some 120 million unique TCR beta sequences.

Study-level points and caveats: Researchers left out some V segments, among them TRBV6-2 and TRBV6-3, as indistinguishable. Investigators reported approximately 170 TCR beta chains as tied to cytomegalovirus.

Researchers ran the PCR with 60 Vbeta and 13 Jbeta primers. The repertoire was sequenced with immunoSEQ multiplex PCR; TCRdb's copy has only in-frame clones and lacks some. The sample lists about 210,000 clones, roughly 83% occurring once. Germline V gives CDR1 SGHNT, CDR2 YYREEE (reference sequence). Trimming at V came to 2 bases and at J to 9 bases, leaving 2 bases not matched to a gene. CDR3 length equals 13 residues. V and J are TRBV5-4 and TRBJ1-6; 7 bases align to TRBD1. The sequence derives from a male donor in good health and CMV-seropositive. The specimen sequenced was PBMCs. This chain's CDR3 is CASSLTGVSPLHF. The CDR3, as DNA: TGTGCCAGCAGCTTAACAGGGGTTTCACCCCTCCACTTT.